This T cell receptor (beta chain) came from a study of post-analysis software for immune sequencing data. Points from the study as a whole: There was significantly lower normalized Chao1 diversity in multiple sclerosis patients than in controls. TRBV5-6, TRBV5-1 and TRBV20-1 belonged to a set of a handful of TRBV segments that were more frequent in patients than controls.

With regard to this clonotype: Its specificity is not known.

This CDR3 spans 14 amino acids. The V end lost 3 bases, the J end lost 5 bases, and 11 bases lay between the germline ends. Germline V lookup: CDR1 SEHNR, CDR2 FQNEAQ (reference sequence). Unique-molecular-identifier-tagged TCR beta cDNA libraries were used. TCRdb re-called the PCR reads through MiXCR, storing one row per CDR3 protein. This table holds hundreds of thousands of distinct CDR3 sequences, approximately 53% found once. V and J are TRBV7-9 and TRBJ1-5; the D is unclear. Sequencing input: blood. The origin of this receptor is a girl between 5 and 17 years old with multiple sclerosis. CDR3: CASSFAGKDQPQHF. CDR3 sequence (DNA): TGTGCCAGCAGCTTCGCGGGAAAAGATCAGCCCCAGCATTTT.